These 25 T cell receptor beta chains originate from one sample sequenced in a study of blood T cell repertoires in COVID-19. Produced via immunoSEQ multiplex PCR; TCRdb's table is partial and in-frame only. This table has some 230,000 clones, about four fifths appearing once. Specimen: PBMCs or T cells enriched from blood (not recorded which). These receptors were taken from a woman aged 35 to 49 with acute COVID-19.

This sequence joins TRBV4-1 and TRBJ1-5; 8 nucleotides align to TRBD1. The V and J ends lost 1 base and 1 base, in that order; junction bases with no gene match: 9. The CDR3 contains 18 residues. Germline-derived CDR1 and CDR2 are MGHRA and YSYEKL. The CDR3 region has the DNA TGCGCCAGCAGCCAAGGGGCAGGGGGCTGGGGGAGCAATCAGCCCCAGCATTTT. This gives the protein CASSQGAGGWGSNQPQHF.

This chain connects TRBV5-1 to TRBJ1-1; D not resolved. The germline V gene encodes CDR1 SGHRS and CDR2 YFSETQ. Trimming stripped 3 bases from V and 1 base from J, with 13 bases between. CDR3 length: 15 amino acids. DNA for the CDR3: TGCGCCAGCAGCTGGGCGCCCCGGCCGAACACTGAAGCTTTCTTT. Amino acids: CASSWAPRPNTEAFF.

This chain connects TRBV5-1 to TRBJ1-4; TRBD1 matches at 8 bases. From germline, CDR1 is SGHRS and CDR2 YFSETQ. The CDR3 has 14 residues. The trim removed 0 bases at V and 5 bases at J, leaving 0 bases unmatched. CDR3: CASSLGTGNEKLFF. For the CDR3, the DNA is TGCGCCAGCAGCTTGGGGACAGGGAATGAAAAACTGTTTTTT.

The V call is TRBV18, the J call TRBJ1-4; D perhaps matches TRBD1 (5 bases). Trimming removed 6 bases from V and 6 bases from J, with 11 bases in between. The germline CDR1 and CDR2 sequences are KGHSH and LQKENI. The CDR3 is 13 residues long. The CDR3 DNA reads TGTGCCAGCTCTCACAGGTCGTATGAAAAACTGTTTTTT. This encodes CASSHRSYEKLFF.

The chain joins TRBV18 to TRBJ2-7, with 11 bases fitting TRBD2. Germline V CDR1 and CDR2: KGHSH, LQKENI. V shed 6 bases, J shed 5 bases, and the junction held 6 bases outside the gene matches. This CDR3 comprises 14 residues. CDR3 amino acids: CASSLAGGSNEQYF. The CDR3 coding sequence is TGTGCCAGCTCTTTAGCGGGGGGGAGCAACGAGCAGTACTTC.

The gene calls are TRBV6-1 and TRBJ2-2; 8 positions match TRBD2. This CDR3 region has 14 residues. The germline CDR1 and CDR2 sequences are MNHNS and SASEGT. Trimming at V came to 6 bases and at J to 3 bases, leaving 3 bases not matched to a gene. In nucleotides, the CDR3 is TGTGCCAGCAGGGGACTAGACTACACCGGGGAGCTGTTTTTT. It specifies CASRGLDYTGELFF.

The CDR3 sequence: CASSQGLYSNQPQHF. CDR3 DNA sequence: TGTGCCAGCTCACAGGGCCTTTATAGCAATCAGCCCCAGCATTTT. This chain links TRBV6-5 with TRBJ1-5; the D gene is possibly TRBD1 (6 bases). The CDR3 contains 15 residues. Per the germline V gene, CDR1 is MNHEY and CDR2 is SVGAGI. Trimming removed 8 bases at V and 0 bases at J, with 14 bases between.

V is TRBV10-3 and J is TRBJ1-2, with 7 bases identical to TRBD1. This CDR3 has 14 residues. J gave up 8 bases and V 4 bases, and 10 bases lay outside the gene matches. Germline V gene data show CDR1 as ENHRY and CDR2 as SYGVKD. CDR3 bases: TGTGCCATCAGTGTAGCCGGGACAGTAGTAGGCTACACCTTC. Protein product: CAISVAGTVVGYTF.

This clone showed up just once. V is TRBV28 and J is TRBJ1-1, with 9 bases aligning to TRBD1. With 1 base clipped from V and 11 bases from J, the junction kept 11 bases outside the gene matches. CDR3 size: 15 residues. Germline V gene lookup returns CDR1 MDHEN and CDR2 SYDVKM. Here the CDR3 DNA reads TGTGCCAGCAGTTTATTTGTGACAGGGGGAAAGGGGGCTTTCTTT. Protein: CASSLFVTGGKGAFF.

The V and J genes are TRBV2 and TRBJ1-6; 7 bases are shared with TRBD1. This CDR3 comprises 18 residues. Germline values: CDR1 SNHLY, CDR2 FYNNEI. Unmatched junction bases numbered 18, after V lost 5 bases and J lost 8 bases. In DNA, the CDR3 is TGTGCCAGCAGTCCCCCCGGGGGACAGACGAGCAGGCATTCACCCCTCCACTTT. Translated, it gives CASSPPGGQTSRHSPLHF.

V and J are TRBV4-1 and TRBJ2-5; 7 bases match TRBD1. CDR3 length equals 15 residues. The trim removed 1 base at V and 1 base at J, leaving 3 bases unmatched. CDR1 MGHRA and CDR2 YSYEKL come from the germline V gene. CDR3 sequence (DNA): TGCGCCAGCAGCCAAGTGGGGACAGCCCAAGAGACCCAGTACTTC. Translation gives CASSQVGTAQETQYF.

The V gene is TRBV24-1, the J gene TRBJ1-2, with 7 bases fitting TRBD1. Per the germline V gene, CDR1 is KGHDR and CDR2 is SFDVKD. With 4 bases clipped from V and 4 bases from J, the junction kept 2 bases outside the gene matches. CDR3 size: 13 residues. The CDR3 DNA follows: TGTGCCACCAGTGACGGGACAGTCTATGGCTACACCTTC. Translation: CATSDGTVYGYTF.

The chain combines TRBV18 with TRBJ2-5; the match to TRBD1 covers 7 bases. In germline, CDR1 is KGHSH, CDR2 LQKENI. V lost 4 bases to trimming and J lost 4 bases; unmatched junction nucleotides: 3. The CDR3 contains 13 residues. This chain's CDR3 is CASSRQGRETQYF. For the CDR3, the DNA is TGTGCCAGCTCACGACAGGGACGAGAGACCCAGTACTTC.

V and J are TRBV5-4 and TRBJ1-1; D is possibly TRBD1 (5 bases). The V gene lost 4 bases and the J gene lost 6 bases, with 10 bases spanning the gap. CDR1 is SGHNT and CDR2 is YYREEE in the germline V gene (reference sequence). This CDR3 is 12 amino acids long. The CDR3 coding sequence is TGTGCCAGCAGCGGGGGGAGGTCTGAAGCTTTCTTT. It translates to CASSGGRSEAFF.

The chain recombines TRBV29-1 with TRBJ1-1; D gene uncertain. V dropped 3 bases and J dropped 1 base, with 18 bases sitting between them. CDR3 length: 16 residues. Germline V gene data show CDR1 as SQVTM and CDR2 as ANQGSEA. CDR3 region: CSVESLAAGTNTEAFF. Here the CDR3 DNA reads TGCAGCGTTGAGTCCTTGGCGGCCGGAACGAACACTGAAGCTTTCTTT.

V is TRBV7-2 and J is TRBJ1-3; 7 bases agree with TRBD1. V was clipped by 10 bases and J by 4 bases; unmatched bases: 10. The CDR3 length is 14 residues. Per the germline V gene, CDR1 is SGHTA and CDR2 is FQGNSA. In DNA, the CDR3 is TGTGCCACAAAAATATCGACAGGGGGAAACACCATATATTTT. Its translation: CATKISTGGNTIYF.

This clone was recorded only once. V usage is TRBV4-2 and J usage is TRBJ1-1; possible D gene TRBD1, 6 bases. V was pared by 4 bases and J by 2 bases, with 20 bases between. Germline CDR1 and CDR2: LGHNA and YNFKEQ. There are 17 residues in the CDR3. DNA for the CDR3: TGTGCCAGCAGCCCTTTCTGGACAGTATCAAAAAACACTGAAGCTTTCTTT. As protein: CASSPFWTVSKNTEAFF.

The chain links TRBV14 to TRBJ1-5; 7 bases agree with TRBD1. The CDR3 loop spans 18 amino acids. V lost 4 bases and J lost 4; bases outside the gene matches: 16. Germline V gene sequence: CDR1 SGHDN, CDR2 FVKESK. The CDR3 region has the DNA TGTGCCAGCAGCCTACAATATCTAAGACAGGGCCCAAATCAGCCCCAGCATTTT. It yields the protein CASSLQYLRQGPNQPQHF.

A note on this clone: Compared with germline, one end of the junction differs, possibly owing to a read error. The CDR3 protein is CASTYDRGRGEQFF. The CDR3 DNA sequence: TGTGCCAGCACTTACGACAGGGGGCGAGGTGAGCAGTTCTTC. The chain combines TRBV6-5 with TRBJ2-1; 10 bases line up with TRBD1. This CDR3 has 14 amino acids. The germline CDR1 and CDR2 sequences are MNHEY and SVGAGI.

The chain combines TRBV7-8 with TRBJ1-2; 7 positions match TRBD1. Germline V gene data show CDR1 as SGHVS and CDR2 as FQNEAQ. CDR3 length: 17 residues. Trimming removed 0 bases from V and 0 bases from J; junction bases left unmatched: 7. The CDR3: CASSLAVSGGTNYGYTF. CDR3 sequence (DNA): TGTGCCAGCAGCTTAGCTGTCTCAGGGGGGACTAACTATGGCTACACCTTC.

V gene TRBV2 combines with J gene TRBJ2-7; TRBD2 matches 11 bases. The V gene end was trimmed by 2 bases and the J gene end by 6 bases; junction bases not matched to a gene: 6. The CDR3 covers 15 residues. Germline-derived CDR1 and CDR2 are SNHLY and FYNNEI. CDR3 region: CASSEISGGAREQYF. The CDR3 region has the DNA TGTGCCAGCAGTGAAATTAGCGGGGGGGCTCGCGAGCAGTACTTC.

CDR3 region: CATSRGRTDTQYF. In DNA form, the CDR3 reads TGTGCCACCAGTAGAGGGCGCACAGATACGCAGTATTTT. The gene calls are TRBV24-1 and TRBJ2-3, with D maybe TRBD2 (5 bases). The CDR3 has 13 amino acids. The germline V and J ends were trimmed by 6 bases and 1 base, with 7 bases remaining between them. Germline V gene lookup returns CDR1 KGHDR and CDR2 SFDVKD.

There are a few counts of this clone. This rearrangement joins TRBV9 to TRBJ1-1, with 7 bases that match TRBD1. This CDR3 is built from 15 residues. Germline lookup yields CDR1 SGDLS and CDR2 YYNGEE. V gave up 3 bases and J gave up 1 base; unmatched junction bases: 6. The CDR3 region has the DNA TGTGCCAGCAGCGCAGGGACAGTACAGAACACTGAAGCTTTCTTT. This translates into CASSAGTVQNTEAFF.

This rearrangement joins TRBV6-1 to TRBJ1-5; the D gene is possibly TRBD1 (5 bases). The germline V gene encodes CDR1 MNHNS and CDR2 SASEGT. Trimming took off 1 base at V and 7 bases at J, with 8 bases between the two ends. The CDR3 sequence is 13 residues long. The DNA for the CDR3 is TGTGCCAGCAGTGAAGGGGGGGTCCAGCCCCAGCATTTT. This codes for CASSEGGVQPQHF.

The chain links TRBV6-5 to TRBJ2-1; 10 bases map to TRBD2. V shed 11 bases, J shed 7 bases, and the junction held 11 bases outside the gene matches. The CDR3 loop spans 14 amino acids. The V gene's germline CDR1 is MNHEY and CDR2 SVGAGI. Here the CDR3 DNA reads TGTGCCGCCTCCTCGGGGACTAGCGAGAATGAGCAGTTCTTC. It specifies CAASSGTSENEQFF.